This TCR beta chain was identified in a study of T cells in Graves' hyperthyroidism and ophthalmopathy. Diagnoses used clinical symptoms, serum thyroxine and TRAb, thyroid ultrasound and orbital computed tomography. Comment on this clonotype: Its specificity is unknown.

Regions amplified from RNA transcripts were the TCR beta CDR3 regions. A first-round RT-PCR of the TCR CDR3 used the HTBI primer set. TCRdb reanalysed the multiplex PCR reads using MiXCR and keeps one entry per CDR3 protein. The profile covers 500,000 to 600,000 distinct CDR3 sequences, with approximately 44% appearing a single time and 15% to 20% taken by the ten largest. Germline CDR1 reads SGHNT; CDR2 reads YYREEE (reference sequence). This CDR3 spans 12 amino acids. The V segment lost 5 bases and the J segment 11 bases; nucleotides outside the gene matches: 5. Study-level results: Most clonotypes expanded in the thyroid (above 0.001) were also present in blood. Ophthalmopathy was predicted by the model a median of roughly 6 months ahead of onset.

Material: peripheral blood or thyroid tissue (not recorded which). This receptor was taken from an adult woman with Graves' disease, either hyperthyroidism or ophthalmopathy (not recorded which). The chain links TRBV5-4 to TRBJ1-4; TRBD1 agrees at 8 bases. CDR3 sequence reads: CASRRTGGKLFF. CDR3 DNA sequence: TGTGCCAGCAGGCGTACAGGGGGGAAACTGTTTTTT.